This T cell receptor beta chain was documented in a study of T cells in Graves' hyperthyroidism and ophthalmopathy (dated by TCRdb to about 2019). Looking at the study overall: Peripheral blood was sampled at the time of initial diagnosis, prior to any treatment. TCR V-J signatures able to tell the groups apart were searched for in a discovery cohort of 95 to 100 patients, of whom approximately 40 had Graves' ophthalmopathy and under 65 had stable Graves' hyperthyroidism. Prospective prediction of ophthalmopathy was tested in an independent validation cohort consisting of 18 to 20 hyperthyroidism patients and about 17 patients who later progressed to ophthalmopathy. The 95 to 100 discovery patients were divided at random into training and test sets in a 7:3 ratio. The study also compared thyroid tissue and blood T-cell repertoires from 6 or 7 Graves' hyperthyroidism patients. Once sampling was done, hyperthyroidism patients were given methimazole at a starting dose of 30 mg daily, whereas ophthalmopathy patients were given high-dose intravenous methylprednisolone. TCR Vbeta CDR3 sequencing of 120 to 150 peripheral blood samples (fewer than 45 ophthalmopathy, about 80 hyperthyroidism and roughly 17 progressor patients) is reported in the paper. What the work shows at the level of the full study, not this receptor alone: Most expanded thyroid clonotypes (frequency above 0.001) were also found in blood, which suggests that blood repertoires may mirror thyroid immune responses. In validation, progression to ophthalmopathy was predicted by the model with nearly 71% sensitivity and 72% to 80% specificity, a median of about 6 months before onset. Sample size was not statistically predetermined, and blinding of investigators to group allocation was not performed. A model built on a 13 V-J signature distinguished ophthalmopathy from stable hyperthyroidism, reaching approximately 89% sensitivity and 81% to 83% specificity in cross-validation and 80%/75% in testing.

About this clonotype: The antigen it recognizes is unknown. No base qualities exist here, and no much larger clone lies one base off it.

Ophthalmopathy patients had moderately to severely active disease, with a Clinical Activity Score of 3 or more, a NOSPECS grade of 4 or more, and a disease duration of less than 3 months. Patients with uncontrolled infections, other autoimmune diseases, pregnancy or lactation were excluded. Diagnoses were based on clinical symptoms, serum thyroxine and TRAb, thyroid ultrasound and orbital computed tomography. PBMCs were isolated from more than 9 ml of fresh peripheral blood by Ficoll-Paque density gradient centrifugation. Trizol reagent was used to extract total RNA, and RNA quality was then checked on an Agilent 2100 Bioanalyzer. Amplification of TCR beta CDR3 regions was carried out from RNA transcripts. The TCR CDR3 was subjected to a first round of RT-PCR using the HTBI primer set and the Qiagen OneStep RT-PCR kit. Libraries were constructed in a second round of multiplex PCR, after which size selection and purification were performed. Sequencing of the libraries was done on an Illumina HiSeq2000 using paired-end 100 bp reads. Turning to the authors' computational methods: Raw data were processed with SOAPnuke, discarding reads with adapters, uncalled bases, mean Phred below 15, or no exact constant-primer or identifier match. High-quality paired reads were merged with COPE v1.2.5, and unique nucleotide sequences were defined as clonotypes. Clonotypes were aligned to IMGT TRBV, TRBD and TRBJ reference segments using MiTCR v1.1. Analysis was restricted to V-J combinations with a frequency above 0.0001, which covered just over 98% of repertoires. A TCS score was defined as the ratio of F50 (clonal expansion) to E x V (chaos), with BLOSUM62-based TCRdist applied between CDR3 peptides within each V-J. Welch's t-statistics and random forest reduced roughly 500 V-J features to roughly 13, which were used in a naive Bayes classifier (R e1071). TCRdb trimmed public reads at Q25 via fastp, called clones via MiXCR and kept in-frame beta chains. CDR3 protein duplicates are merged, each entry listing the most common genes and DNA. Here the V and J calls rest on TCRdb's processing, not on the authors' analysis. This sample holds around 690,000 distinct CDR3 sequences; about 20% were observed only once. The ten biggest clones cover about 34% of the sample.

V and J are truncated by 6 bases and 5 bases respectively, leaving an intervening sequence of 11 bases. Via the germline V gene, CDR1 is MDHEN and CDR2 SYDVKM. Reading from cysteine to phenylalanine, the CDR3 counts 13 amino acids. CDR3 DNA is the only sequence kept; it has 39 bases, read in frame from the first base. Sequences were obtained from blood. The sequence was obtained from a man under 40 with Graves' ophthalmopathy. This chain joins TRBV28 to TRBJ1-5; there is no confident call for the D gene. The CDR3 in this case is CASRGPGDQPQHF. The sequence in DNA is TGTGCCAGCAGAGGGCCCGGTGATCAGCCCCAGCATTTT.